Following are 30 T cell receptor beta chains from one sample sequenced in a study of human T cells and chemical hapten exposure. From the RACE reads, TCRdb called clonotypes with MiXCR, one entry per CDR3 protein. This sample has over 30,000 distinct CDR3 sequences, with 6.5% to 8% found just once. Stated time point: pre-sensitization, week 0. Treatment defined: therapeutic diphenylcyclopropenone sensitization with weekly scalp DPC. The starting material was whole blood, obtained in connection with sensitization to the hapten diphenylcyclopropenone (DPC). Receptors originate from a woman aged 45-59 years with alopecia areata. Some clones in this sample may be carry-over from other donors' samples.

This clonotype was observed at least ten times. The rearrangement links TRBV5-4 to TRBJ2-1, with 11 bases lining up with TRBD2. The CDR3 is made up of 15 amino acids. J was trimmed by 8 bases and V by 4 bases; bases with no gene match: 8. Germline values: CDR1 SGHNT, CDR2 YYREEE (reference sequence). DNA of the CDR3: TGTGCCAGCAGCATCGGGCTAGCGGGAGGAGATGAGCAGTTCTTC. Its translation: CASSIGLAGGDEQFF.

This clonotype was counted ten times or more. The chain links TRBV6-5 to TRBJ1-2; 8 nucleotides align to TRBD1. The J segment lost 4 bases and the V segment lost 6 bases, leaving 4 bases of the junction unmatched. This CDR3 is built from 13 residues. CDR1 MNHEY and CDR2 SVGAGI come from the germline V gene. The CDR3 here is CASRTGTGYGYTF. The CDR3 coding sequence is TGTGCCAGCAGGACCGGGACAGGCTATGGCTACACCTTC.

This clonotype was recorded at least ten times. The chain carries TRBV18 and TRBJ2-1, with D possibly called TRBD1 or TRBD2 (5 bases each). The germline V gene has CDR1 KGHSH and CDR2 LQKENI. Trimming removed 3 bases from V and 8 bases from J, with 8 bases in between. The CDR3 totals 12 residues. The CDR3, as DNA: TGTGCCAGCTCACCGCAGGGAGATGAGCAGTTCTTC. It translates to CASSPQGDEQFF.

This clonotype was seen repeatedly, ten times or more. The V and J genes are TRBV28 and TRBJ2-7; a weak D match, TRBD2 (6 bases). The CDR3 is made up of 16 amino acids. In germline, CDR1 is MDHEN, CDR2 SYDVKM. Deletions cut 4 bases from V and 0 bases from J, with 16 bases between. The CDR3 bases are TGTGCCAGCAGTTCTCCCAGGGACGGGGGCTCCTACGAGCAGTACTTC. Its translation: CASSSPRDGGSYEQYF.

The V gene is TRBV6-5, the J gene TRBJ2-3; D may be TRBD1 (6 bases). This CDR3 is 12 amino acids long. The germline V gene encodes CDR1 MNHEY and CDR2 SVGAGI. V lost 6 bases to trimming and J lost 4 bases, with 8 bases between them. The CDR3 sequence: CASSDRSDTQYF. CDR3 DNA: TGTGCCAGCAGCGACAGGTCAGATACGCAGTATTTT.

This chain uses TRBV20-1 with TRBJ2-5; unclear D gene. CDR3 size: 14 residues. Germline CDR1 DFQATT, CDR2 SNEGSKA (reference sequence). The ends were cut back, 0 bases at V and 0 bases at J, with 8 bases in the middle. The CDR3 sequence: CSARDMTNQETQYF. The CDR3 bases are TGCAGTGCTAGAGATATGACCAACCAAGAGACCCAGTACTTC.

V is TRBV20-1 and J is TRBJ2-2; 9 bases map to TRBD2. The junction had 0 bases not matched to a gene; V was cut back by 0 bases and J by 1 base. This CDR3 has 15 amino acids. Germline loops: CDR1 DFQATT, CDR2 SNEGSKA (reference sequence). The CDR3 nucleotides read TGCAGTGCTAGAGATAGCGGGGGGAACACCGGGGAGCTGTTTTTT. This translates into CSARDSGGNTGELFF.

The table lists this clonotype with many counts. The chain recombines TRBV20-1 with TRBJ2-7; 9 bases match TRBD2. The CDR3 loop spans 11 amino acids. Trimming cost V 7 bases and J 7 bases; bases outside gene matches: 5. Germline V lookup: CDR1 DFQATT, CDR2 SNEGSKA (reference sequence). Written as DNA, the CDR3 is TGCAGTGTGGCGGGAGGGAAGGAGCAGTACTTC. Translation: CSVAGGKEQYF.

This clonotype was detected only a few times. This chain uses TRBV11-2 with TRBJ1-3; weak D call: TRBD1 (6 bases). The CDR3 is 15 residues long. The V gene's germline CDR1 is SGHAT and CDR2 FQNNGV. V lost 5 bases and J lost 5, with 16 bases in between. The CDR3 reads CASSPTDSPRNTIYF. In DNA, the CDR3 is TGTGCCAGCAGCCCGACGGACAGCCCGAGAAACACCATATATTTT.

This clonotype came up many times. The chain combines TRBV7-2 with TRBJ2-1; 14 bases are shared with TRBD2. This CDR3 comprises 19 residues. V gave up 2 bases and J gave up 7 bases; unmatched junction bases: 13. CDR1 is SGHTA and CDR2 is FQGNSA in the germline V gene. The CDR3 DNA is TGTGCCAGCAGCTTATACCCGGGGGCGGGACTAGCGGGAGATAATGAGCAGTTCTTC. Its translation is CASSLYPGAGLAGDNEQFF.

This clonotype has a count of ten or more. The rearrangement links TRBV5-1 to TRBJ1-1, with D perhaps matching TRBD1 (5 bases). The V end lost 0 bases, the J end lost 2 bases, and 8 bases lay between the germline ends. The length of the CDR3 is 14 residues. Per the germline V gene, CDR1 is SGHRS and CDR2 is YFSETQ. CDR3 DNA sequence: TGCGCCAGCAGCTTGGGACAGCAAAACACTGAAGCTTTCTTT. This encodes CASSLGQQNTEAFF.

This clonotype has ten or more counts. The gene calls are TRBV10-3 and TRBJ2-3, with 8 bases aligning to TRBD2. Germline assignment: CDR1 ENHRY and CDR2 SYGVKD. This CDR3 contains 14 residues. The trim removed 5 bases at V and 1 base at J, leaving 2 bases unmatched. CDR3 sequence reads: CAISQTSGTDTQYF. The CDR3 DNA sequence: TGTGCCATCAGTCAGACTAGCGGCACAGATACGCAGTATTTT.

The rearrangement uses TRBV20-1 and TRBJ2-7, with D hard to call. Trimming removed 0 bases at V and 3 bases at J, with 9 bases between. The germline CDR1 and CDR2 sequences are DFQATT and SNEGSKA (reference sequence). CDR3 size: 13 residues. The CDR3 spells CSARDPPGYEQYF. The CDR3 DNA reads TGCAGTGCTAGAGACCCTCCAGGCTACGAGCAGTACTTC.

This clonotype was seen ten or more times. This chain uses TRBV11-2 with TRBJ1-2, with 7 bases fitting TRBD1. Unmatched junction bases numbered 5, after V lost 4 bases and J lost 6 bases. Germline V lookup: CDR1 SGHAT, CDR2 FQNNGV. CDR3 size: 13 residues. CDR3 sequence reads: CASSSLGGHGYTF. The CDR3 DNA reads as TGTGCCAGCAGCTCTTTAGGGGGCCATGGCTACACCTTC. Using reference TRBV11-2 and TRBJ1-2 for the parts outside the CDR3, the full variable domain is EAGVAQSPRYKIIEKRQSVAFWCNPISGHATLYWYQQILGQGPKLLIQFQNNGVVDDSQLPKDRFSAERLKGVDSTLKIQPAKLEDSAVYLCASSSLGGHGYTFGSGTRLTVV.

The rearrangement links TRBV14 to TRBJ1-2; D not resolved. This CDR3 comprises 14 residues. Trimming removed 4 bases from V and 2 bases from J, with 11 bases in between. CDR1 is SGHDN and CDR2 is FVKESK in the germline V gene. CDR3 in DNA: TGTGCCAGCAGCCCAAGTACACGGAACTATGGCTACACCTTC. It is translated as CASSPSTRNYGYTF.

This chain joins TRBV28 and TRBJ2-5; D perhaps matches TRBD1 (6 bases). This CDR3 region has 14 residues. Germline V gene lookup returns CDR1 MDHEN and CDR2 SYDVKM. V lost 4 bases and J 4 bases, leaving 13 bases between the germline ends. CDR3 coding DNA: TGTGCCAGCAGTTCCCCCCCACAGGGAGAGACCCAGTACTTC. Protein: CASSSPPQGETQYF.

This clonotype has only a few counts. The chain is built from TRBV6-5 and TRBJ2-1; 8 bases line up with TRBD2. In germline, CDR1 is MNHEY, CDR2 SVGAGI. V lost 4 bases and J lost 1; bases outside the gene matches: 3. The CDR3 length is 15 residues. CDR3 sequence (DNA): TGTGCCAGCAGTTTAGCGGGAAGGTCCTACAATGAGCAGTTCTTC. Amino acids: CASSLAGRSYNEQFF.

The chain employs TRBV28 and TRBJ2-7; no firm D call. CDR1 and CDR2 (germline): MDHEN, SYDVKM. Deletions cut 2 bases from V and 6 bases from J, with 11 bases between. The CDR3 spans 13 residues. CDR3 residues: CASSLLAPGEQYF. The CDR3 DNA reads as TGTGCCAGCAGTTTACTCGCCCCAGGCGAGCAGTACTTC.

This clonotype was recorded many times. The chain is built from TRBV20-1 and TRBJ2-4; TRBD1 or TRBD2 may be the D gene (6 bases each). The germline gives CDR1 DFQATT, CDR2 SNEGSKA (reference sequence). Trimming removed 2 bases at V and 1 base at J, with 12 bases between. CDR3 length: 15 residues. The CDR3 DNA follows: TGCAGTGCTAGAACGGGGGCGGAGGCCAAAAACATTCAGTACTTC. Amino acids: CSARTGAEAKNIQYF.

This clonotype was detected many times. CDR3 protein: CASSIDRVSYEQYF. CDR3 bases: TGTGCCAGTAGTATCGACCGCGTCTCCTACGAGCAGTACTTC. The rearrangement links TRBV19 to TRBJ2-7, with unresolved D. The CDR3 is 14 residues long. CDR1 and CDR2 from the germline V gene are LNHDA and SQIVND (reference sequence). Trimming shortened V by 3 bases and J by 0 bases, and 9 bases separated the two germline ends.

This clonotype occurred many times. The chain joins TRBV7-3 to TRBJ2-7; maybe TRBD1 (7 bases). In germline, CDR1 is SGHTA, CDR2 FQGTGA. This CDR3 is 13 amino acids long. V gave up 5 bases and J gave up 7 bases, with 15 bases separating them. CDR3 sequence: CASSQGGTEEQYF. DNA for the CDR3: TGTGCCAGCAGCCAAGGGGGGACAGAAGAGCAGTACTTC.

In its sample, this clonotype was seen many times. The V and J genes are TRBV7-8 and TRBJ2-5; TRBD2 is a possible D gene (6 bases). The V end was cut by 1 base, the J end by 5 bases, with 11 bases between. The CDR3 runs 14 residues. Germline V CDR1 and CDR2: SGHVS, FQNEAQ. CDR3 in amino acids: CASSLGLVSETQYF. CDR3 bases: TGTGCCAGCAGCTTAGGACTAGTCTCCGAGACCCAGTACTTC.

This clonotype was counted a few times. This chain uses TRBV18 with TRBJ1-1; D possibly corresponds to TRBD1 (6 bases). CDR1 is KGHSH and CDR2 is LQKENI in the germline V gene. Trimming removed 4 bases at V and 1 base at J, with 13 bases between. The CDR3 is 15 amino acids. CDR3 loop: CASSRDTTANTEAFF. The CDR3 DNA follows: TGTGCCAGCTCACGGGACACCACGGCGAACACTGAAGCTTTCTTT.

This clonotype has a handful of counts. This sequence joins TRBV9 and TRBJ2-3, with 14 positions matching TRBD2. Per the germline V gene, CDR1 is SGDLS and CDR2 is YYNGEE. V gave up 7 bases and J gave up 6 bases; unmatched junction bases: 10. The CDR3 has 16 residues. CDR3 DNA sequence: TGTGCCAGCGCCCTAGCCCGGACTAGCGGGAGGGATACGCAGTATTTT. As protein: CASALARTSGRDTQYF.

This clonotype was detected only a few times. The chain combines TRBV6-5 with TRBJ2-6; D is ambiguous. CDR3 length equals 17 residues. Germline CDR1 MNHEY, CDR2 SVGAGI. The germline V and J ends were trimmed by 0 bases and 0 bases, with 9 bases remaining between them. For the CDR3, the DNA is TGTGCCAGCAGTTACTCCGCCACTTACTCTGGGGCCAACGTCCTGACTTTC. Amino acid sequence: CASSYSATYSGANVLTF.

The chain links TRBV5-1 to TRBJ2-1; 15 positions agree with TRBD2. Germline assignment: CDR1 SGHRS and CDR2 YFSETQ. Losses at the gene ends were 2 bases for V and 6 bases for J; bases not matched to a gene: 3. CDR3 length: 16 amino acids. CDR3 protein: CASSLMGLAGGNEQFF. The CDR3 DNA sequence: TGCGCCAGCAGCTTAATGGGACTAGCGGGAGGCAATGAGCAGTTCTTC.

There are many counts of this clonotype. This chain joins TRBV3-1 and TRBJ1-2; 7 bases fit TRBD1. The junction had 9 bases not matched to a gene; V was cut back by 6 bases and J by 5 bases. The CDR3 is 14 residues long. Germline V CDR1 and CDR2: LGHDT, YNNKEL (reference sequence). This chain's CDR3 is CASSRGRTGYGYTF. As DNA, the CDR3 is TGTGCCAGCAGTAGAGGACGGACAGGATATGGCTACACCTTC.

This clonotype has a count of ten or more. The V gene is TRBV9, the J gene TRBJ2-3; D remains ambiguous. Between the trimmed V and J ends, which lost 0 bases and 2 bases, there was a span of 10 bases. This CDR3 has 15 residues. Germline V gene sequence: CDR1 SGDLS, CDR2 YYNGEE. The CDR3 protein is CASSVEWTNTDTQYF. The CDR3 DNA follows: TGTGCCAGCAGCGTAGAGTGGACCAACACAGATACGCAGTATTTT.

This clonotype was seen repeatedly, ten times or more. The chain employs TRBV3-1 and TRBJ1-2; D not certain. Per germline, CDR1 LGHDT and CDR2 YNNKEL (reference sequence). V gave up 1 base and J gave up 1 base, with 4 bases separating them. The CDR3 is 13 amino acids. The CDR3 protein is CASSQGLNYGYTF. As DNA, the CDR3 is TGTGCCAGCAGCCAAGGTCTTAACTATGGCTACACCTTC.

This clonotype occurred many times. The CDR3 bases are TGTGCCAGCAGCCAAGATTGGGGAATGTATGGCTACACCTTC. Translating gives CASSQDWGMYGYTF. V is TRBV14 and J is TRBJ1-2, with D uncertain. Trimming took off 0 bases at V and 5 bases at J, with 10 bases between the two ends. The CDR3 has 14 residues. CDR1 and CDR2 (germline): SGHDN, FVKESK.